Presented here are 18 T cell receptor beta chains from one specimen sequenced in a study of spatial heterogeneity in lung cancer (dated by TCRdb to about 2019). General study outcomes and caveats: A correlation was observed between the number of expanded intratumoral alpha and beta TCRs and the tumor nonsynonymous mutation count.

These TCRs' antigens remain unknown. Receptor amplification or capture employed 5' RACE. For sequencing, a NextSeq 500 was employed. TCRdb reworked the public reads: Q25 trimming with fastp, MiXCR clone assembly, productive beta chains retained. CDR3 protein duplicates are merged, each entry listing the most common genes and DNA. Counted in this sample were some 15,000 distinct CDR3 sequences; around 5% of them appeared once. The top ten clonotypes cover 36% of the sample. The time point label corresponds to: sample taken at primary tumor resection. This material consisted of lung tumor tissue, taken at surgery. All receptors come from a male donor with early-stage non-small cell lung cancer.

This clonotype showed up many times. V usage is TRBV6-1 and J usage is TRBJ2-4; TRBD1 matches at 8 bases. CDR1 MNHNS and CDR2 SASEGT come from the germline V gene. The CDR3 contains 21 residues. Losses at the gene ends were 6 bases for V and 0 bases for J; bases not matched to a gene: 22. Here the CDR3 reads CASRNRQIGTGAPLAKNIQYF. Here the CDR3 DNA reads TGTGCCAGCAGGAATCGTCAAATCGGGACAGGCGCCCCTCTAGCCAAAAACATTCAGTACTTC.

This clonotype was counted between two and nine times. The V call is TRBV29-1, the J call TRBJ2-3, with 9 bases lining up with TRBD2. Germline CDR1 is SQVTM and CDR2 is ANQGSEA. The V gene end was trimmed by 5 bases and the J gene end by 1 base; junction bases not matched to a gene: 4. The length of the CDR3 is 14 residues. CDR3 DNA: TGCAGCGTTCTCAAGCGGGAGGGCACAGATACGCAGTATTTT. Translating it yields CSVLKREGTDTQYF.

This clonotype appeared many times. This sequence joins TRBV24-1 and TRBJ2-3; D gene ambiguous. The germline V and J ends were trimmed by 5 bases and 6 bases, with 11 bases remaining between them. The CDR3 has 13 amino acids. CDR1 KGHDR and CDR2 SFDVKD come from the germline V gene. The CDR3 reads CATSADGRDTQYF. CDR3 sequence (DNA): TGTGCCACCAGTGCAGACGGAAGGGATACGCAGTATTTT.

The table lists this clonotype with many counts. The chain is built from TRBV19 and TRBJ2-2; a possible D gene is TRBD2 (6 bases). Germline CDR1 reads LNHDA; CDR2 reads SQIVND (reference sequence). Trimming took 3 bases from V and 4 from J, leaving 9 bases between them. There are 14 residues in the CDR3. This CDR3 reads CASSILGGTGELFF. In DNA form, the CDR3 reads TGTGCCAGTAGTATCTTGGGGGGCACCGGGGAGCTGTTTTTT.

This clonotype appeared a few times. The chain uses TRBV25-1 and TRBJ1-1; D is undetermined. Per germline, CDR1 MGHDK and CDR2 SYGVNS. V lost 6 bases to trimming and J lost 0 bases, with 8 bases between them. The CDR3 contains 13 residues. CDR3 amino acids: CASREGLNTEAFF. The CDR3 DNA reads as TGTGCCAGCAGGGAGGGCCTGAACACTGAAGCTTTCTTT.

This clonotype came up many times. The chain has TRBV7-2 and TRBJ1-1, with D perhaps matching TRBD1 (6 bases). There are 15 residues in the CDR3. V shed 6 bases and J shed 8 bases, with 22 bases lying between them. The germline CDR1 and CDR2 sequences are SGHTA and FQGNSA. DNA of the CDR3: TGTGCCAGCAGTTTTTTAGCGGGGGCCCGGGGCGAAGCTTTCTTT. Translating gives CASSFLAGARGEAFF.

This clonotype has at least ten counts. The gene calls are TRBV20-1 and TRBJ1-4; possibly TRBD1 for D (6 bases). Between the trimmed V and J ends, which lost 2 bases and 4 bases, there was a span of 11 bases. Germline lookup yields CDR1 DFQATT and CDR2 SNEGSKA (reference sequence). This CDR3 comprises 14 residues. CDR3 region: CSARSGQVNEKLFF. Here the CDR3 DNA reads TGCAGTGCTAGATCGGGACAAGTTAATGAAAAACTGTTTTTT.

By sample share, this clonotype is medium-sized. The rearrangement links TRBV7-3 to TRBJ2-1; D unresolved. With 1 base removed from V and 5 bases from J, the gap between germline ends came to 18 bases. The length of the CDR3 is 17 residues. Germline V gene data show CDR1 as SGHTA and CDR2 as FQGTGA. This chain's CDR3 is CASSLREVAFGNNEQFF. The CDR3 coding sequence is TGTGCCAGCAGCTTAAGGGAAGTAGCCTTTGGGAACAATGAGCAGTTCTTC.

The V call is TRBV18, the J call TRBJ1-5; TRBD1 matches at 7 bases. With 1 base clipped from V and 7 bases from J, the junction kept 10 bases outside the gene matches. CDR1 is KGHSH, CDR2 LQKENI, per germline. The length of the CDR3 is 16 residues. Here the CDR3 DNA reads TGTGCCAGCTCACCACGGTCAGGGGACAGCTCCCAGCCCCAGCATTTT. Its protein product is CASSPRSGDSSQPQHF.

Turning to this clonotype: A much larger clone sits a single nucleotide away, making a read error possible. The V and J genes are TRBV6-6 and TRBJ2-7; TRBD1 or TRBD2 may be the D gene (5 bases each). The CDR3 is 14 amino acids. Looked up from germline, CDR1 is MNHNY and CDR2 is SVGAGI (reference sequence). The CDR3 is CTSTRGDGAYEQYV. The CDR3, as DNA: TGTACCAGCACAAGAGGGGACGGCGCCTACGAGCAGTACGTC.

This clonotype was seen ten or more times. The CDR3 loop reads CATSPQGDTEAFF. CDR3 DNA sequence: TGTGCCACCAGCCCACAGGGAGACACTGAAGCTTTCTTT. V gene TRBV15 combines with J gene TRBJ1-1; a weak D match, TRBD1 (6 bases). The CDR3 runs 13 residues. Trimming removed 5 bases at V and 3 bases at J, with 10 bases between. CDR1 is LNHNV and CDR2 is YYDKDF in the germline V gene (reference sequence).

In this sample, this clonotype turned up many times. The rearrangement links TRBV11-2 to TRBJ1-1; unclear D gene. Trimming removed 5 bases from V and 4 bases from J, with 17 bases in between. CDR1 is SGHAT, CDR2 FQNNGV, per germline. The CDR3 is 15 amino acids. The CDR3, as DNA: TGTGCCAGCAGCCCACCATACGTTCGGGCCACTGAAGCTTTCTTT. Protein product: CASSPPYVRATEAFF.

This clonotype was seen repeatedly, ten times or more. The gene calls are TRBV5-8 and TRBJ2-2; D is ambiguous. The germline V and J ends were trimmed by 5 bases and 5 bases, with 10 bases remaining between them. Looked up from germline, CDR1 is SGHTS and CDR2 is YDEGEE. The CDR3 extends over 13 amino acids. The CDR3 is CASRWALTGELFF. The CDR3 region has the DNA TGTGCCAGCAGATGGGCCTTAACCGGGGAGCTGTTTTTT.

This clonotype showed up many times. This chain joins TRBV20-1 and TRBJ2-5, with a weak D call TRBD2 (6 bases). Germline V gene lookup returns CDR1 DFQATT and CDR2 SNEGSKA (reference sequence). Trimming took off 1 base at V and 7 bases at J, with 19 bases between the two ends. This CDR3 has 15 residues. CDR3 nucleotides: TGCAGTGCTAGAGGCTCGGGACTTCCGAGGAGGACCCAGTACTTC. Protein sequence: CSARGSGLPRRTQYF.

This clonotype was detected ten times or more. The chain recombines TRBV20-1 with TRBJ1-5; D not certain. The CDR3 covers 15 residues. In germline, CDR1 is DFQATT, CDR2 SNEGSKA (reference sequence). Trimming cost V 0 bases and J 4 bases, with 13 bases left between them. CDR3 region: CSARDESRRNQPQHF. In DNA form, the CDR3 reads TGCAGTGCTAGAGATGAGAGTAGGAGAAATCAGCCCCAGCATTTT.

This clonotype was seen repeatedly, ten times or more. J is TRBJ2-3 and V is TRBV20-1; 8 nucleotides match TRBD2. The germline CDR1 and CDR2 sequences are DFQATT and SNEGSKA (reference sequence). The CDR3 extends over 14 amino acids. The J segment lost 0 bases and the V segment lost 2 bases, leaving 1 base of the junction unmatched. The CDR3 loop reads CSARLAGSTDTQYF. CDR3 nucleotides: TGCAGTGCTAGACTAGCGGGCAGCACAGATACGCAGTATTTT.

At least ten counts were recorded for this clonotype. V gene TRBV7-4 combines with J gene TRBJ1-1, with D perhaps TRBD1 (5 bases). Germline values: CDR1 SGHVT, CDR2 SQSDAQ. CDR3 length equals 18 residues. The germline V and J ends were trimmed by 3 bases and 3 bases, with 23 bases remaining between them. CDR3 nucleotides: TGTGCCAGCAGCTTCCAATTCGGGACGATGCGCGATGACACTGAAGCTTTCTTT. Translated: CASSFQFGTMRDDTEAFF.

This clonotype was seen at least ten times. The chain couples TRBV6-2 or TRBV6-3 to TRBJ2-7, with D perhaps matching TRBD1 (6 bases). The germline V gene encodes CDR1 MNHEY and CDR2 SVGEGT. V lost 4 bases to trimming and J lost 7 bases, with 14 bases between them. CDR3 size: 13 residues. The DNA of the CDR3 is TGTGCCAGCAGTTCCTCAGGGGTTTTTGAGCAGTACTTC. This gives the protein CASSSSGVFEQYF.